The rows below give T cell receptor beta chains drawn from one sample of a study of cytomegalovirus exposure and HLA in healthy donors. Here immunoSEQ multiplex PCR was the method, and the copy in TCRdb shows in-frame clones only, minus some. The sample carries more than 50,000 clones, about 91% recorded once. Sequenced material: PBMCs. All receptors come from a woman aged 30 to 39 in good health and CMV-seronegative. CDR3s include the opening cysteine and the closing phenylalanine or tryptophan. A D gene is named only where the DNA matches it firmly. Rows give clone size only sometimes, using once, few, many, or a class for an expanded clone.

j_call d_call v_call clone_size cdr3_nt cdr3_aa
TRBJ2-3 TRBD2 TRBV19 . TGTGCCAGTAGTATAGGGCTAGCGGGGGTCACAGATACGCAGTATTTT CASSIGLAGVTDTQYF
TRBJ1-1 TRBD1 TRBV29-1 . TGCAGCGTTCTGCGGGACAGGGCGGGCACTGAAGCTTTCTTT CSVLRDRAGTEAFF
TRBJ2-3 TRBD2 TRBV4-3 few TGCGCCAGCAGCCAAGATCGCGGGAGGGGCCCAGATACGCAGTATTTT CASSQDRGRGPDTQYF
TRBJ2-7 . TRBV7-8 once TGTGCCAGCAGCCGGGGGGAGGTGACAGGAGACTCCTACGAGCAGTACTTC CASSRGEVTGDSYEQYF
TRBJ1-2 TRBD1 TRBV5-1 once TGCGCCAGCAGCTGGGGACAGGGGCGACCGGGAGGCTACACCTTC CASSWGQGRPGGYTF
TRBJ2-2 . TRBV25-1 . TGTGCCAGCAGTGTATTCGGAGGCGGGGAGCTGTTTTTT CASSVFGGGELFF
TRBJ2-7 TRBD2 TRBV7-6 . TGTGCCAGCAGCTTAGGAGCCCTACTAGCGGGAGATGACGAGCAGTACTTC CASSLGALLAGDDEQYF
TRBJ2-2 TRBD2 TRBV5-5 . TGTGCCAGCGGGAGGGGAGGGGTGGACACCGGGGAGCTGTTTTTT CASGRGGVDTGELFF
TRBJ1-2 . TRBV5-4 . TGTGCCAGCAGCCCGACAAGCAACATGGGTGGCTACACCTTC CASSPTSNMGGYTF
TRBJ1-3 . TRBV19 . TGTGCCAGTATCTCTTCCGGAAACACCATATATTTT CASISSGNTIYF
TRBJ2-1 . TRBV14 . TGTGCCAGCAGCCTTTCCGGAGGGGGGGCTCGGGCCTACAATGAGCAGTTCTTC CASSLSGGGARAYNEQFF
TRBJ2-5 TRBD2 TRBV30 . TGTGCCTGGAGCCGACTAGCTGGAGGGTCGGAGACCCAGTACTTC CAWSRLAGGSETQYF
TRBJ2-5 TRBD2 TRBV18 . TGTGCCAGCTCACCGTCTAGCGGAAGCCAAGAGACCCAGTACTTC CASSPSSGSQETQYF
TRBJ1-1 . TRBV19 . TGTGCCAGTAGTCTAACCCGGACCTTCAGGGTCAACACTGAAGCTTTCTTT CASSLTRTFRVNTEAFF
TRBJ2-5 TRBD1 TRBV2 few TGTGCCAGCAGGCCCACGGACAGGAGTGTAGAGACCCAGTACTTC CASRPTDRSVETQYF
TRBJ2-2 TRBD2 TRBV7-2 . TGTGCCAGCAGCGCAATAGCGGGAGGAGGGGTGGCCGGGGAGCTGTTTTTT CASSAIAGGGVAGELFF
TRBJ2-7 TRBD2 TRBV4-2 . TGTGCCAGCAGCCAAGGGGCTAGCGGGGGCGAGCAGTACTTC CASSQGASGGEQYF
TRBJ1-5 . TRBV27 . TGTGCCAGCAGTCCACCTTCCGGATCGAGGGAGGTCGAGCTTTATAGCAATCAGCCCCAGCATTTT CASSPPSGSREVELYSNQPQHF
TRBJ2-5 . TRBV28 . TGTGCCAGCAGTCCCCCTCGAGTAGAGACCCAGTACTTC CASSPPRVETQYF
TRBJ2-1 TRBD2 TRBV19 . TGTGCCAGTAGCTCTAGCGGAATCAATGAGCAGTTCTTC CASSSSGINEQFF
TRBJ1-1 . TRBV7-9 . TGTGCCAGCAGCTTAAGAGGGGGGGATGCTTTCTTT CASSLRGGDAFF
TRBJ2-2 . TRBV9 . TGTGCCAGCAGCGTAGGTTCGGGTCCCGGGGAGCTGTTTTTT CASSVGSGPGELFF
TRBJ1-5 . TRBV19 . TGTGCCAGTAGTATCTTCAGGGCGCCGGCTCAGCCCCAGCATTTT CASSIFRAPAQPQHF
TRBJ2-1 TRBD1 TRBV5-1 . TGCGCCAGCAGCCCCGGGACAGGGGACTCCGATGAGCAGTTCTTC CASSPGTGDSDEQFF
TRBJ2-5 . TRBV18 . TGTGCCAGCTCACCAGCCGTTCGGACGGGAGACCACCGGGAGACCCAGTACTTC CASSPAVRTGDHRETQYF
TRBJ2-4 TRBD1 TRBV2 . TGTGCCGGGAGACCTCGCTCCGGGACAGGGTTCATTCAGTACTTC CAGRPRSGTGFIQYF
TRBJ1-1 . TRBV2 . TGTGCCAGCAGCGCGGGACCGGGGTTGGGTTTCTTT CASSAGPGLGFF
TRBJ2-1 . TRBV6-1 . TGTGCCAGCAGTGAACTCGGGGTCGCCTCCTACAATGAGCAGTTCTTC CASSELGVASYNEQFF
TRBJ1-4 . TRBV5-1 . TGCGCCAGCAGCGGGAAAGGGACATCGAGAGGGGAAAAACTGTTTTTT CASSGKGTSRGEKLFF
TRBJ1-3 . TRBV6-5 . TGTGCCAGCAGTTACAGGGAGGGAGGTTTAGAAAACACCATATATTTT CASSYREGGLENTIYF
TRBJ1-2 . TRBV5-1 . TGCGCCAGCAGCTTGCTACAGAACTATGGCTACACCTTC CASSLLQNYGYTF
TRBJ1-4 . TRBV11-2 . TGTGCCAGCAGCTTGCCCCCTCCAGGGTCGGCTAATGAAAAACTGTTTTTT CASSLPPPGSANEKLFF
TRBJ1-1 . TRBV7-9 . TGTGCCAGCAGCTTCGGGGAGACTGAAGCTTTCTTT CASSFGETEAFF
TRBJ2-1 TRBD2 TRBV5-1 . TGCGCCAGCAGCTTGGCCCTAGCGGGTTCGAACAAGAGATACAATGAGCAGTTCTTC CASSLALAGSNKRYNEQFF
TRBJ1-2 . TRBV2 once TGTGCCACCGGGGAGTGGGGAGGGGGCTACACCTTC CATGEWGGGYTF
TRBJ2-1 . TRBV9 . TGTGCCAGCAGCGTGCGATCGGGAGTGGGTGAGCAGTTCTTC CASSVRSGVGEQFF
TRBJ1-3 . TRBV27 . TGTGCCAGCAGTAAACGGAGTACTGGAAACACCATATATTTT CASSKRSTGNTIYF
TRBJ1-1 . TRBV30 once TGTGCCTGGGCCAGGGTCACTGAAGCTTTCTTT CAWARVTEAFF
TRBJ2-7 . TRBV7-9 . TGTGCCAGCAGCTTAAGAATTTACCAGGGCGACCTCGAGCAGTACTTC CASSLRIYQGDLEQYF
TRBJ2-7 TRBD1 TRBV19 . TGTGCCAGTAGTATTACGGGGACAGGGCCCCGCGAGCAGTACTTC CASSITGTGPREQYF
TRBJ1-1 . TRBV2 . TGTGCCAGCAGTGAATTGGGGGGCACTGAAGCTTTCTTT CASSELGGTEAFF
TRBJ1-1 . TRBV7-9 . TGTGCCAGCAGCTTAAGGGGACAGAACACTGAAGCTTTCTTT CASSLRGQNTEAFF
TRBJ2-7 . TRBV7-9 . TGTGCCAGCAGCTTGGGTCAGGGACTGGGGGAGCAGTACTTC CASSLGQGLGEQYF
TRBJ2-7 . TRBV10-3 few TGTGCCATCAGTGAAGGAGCGGAAACCTACGAGCAGTACTTC CAISEGAETYEQYF
TRBJ2-2 . TRBV7-8 . TGTGCCAGCGGCGGGAACACCGGGGAGCTGTTTTTT CASGGNTGELFF
TRBJ2-1 TRBD2 TRBV11-2 . TGTGCCAGCAGCTTAGCCGGACTAGCGGGACCCTACAATGAGCAGTTCTTC CASSLAGLAGPYNEQFF
TRBJ1-5 TRBD1 TRBV18 . TGTGCCAGCTCACCAAGTACAGGGGGGTACGATCAGCCCCAGCATTTT CASSPSTGGYDQPQHF
TRBJ1-1 . TRBV7-9 . TGTGCCAGCAGCTTCCTCCACGGGGGGAACACTGAAGCTTTCTTT CASSFLHGGNTEAFF
TRBJ1-1 . TRBV6-5 few TGTGCCAGCAGTTACTCGAACACCCAGAACACTGAAGCTTTCTTT CASSYSNTQNTEAFF
TRBJ1-3 TRBD1 TRBV6-6 . TGTGCCAGCAGCCACACGGGACAGGGAAACACCATATATTTT CASSHTGQGNTIYF
TRBJ1-1 TRBD1 TRBV15 . TGTGCCACCAGCCTCTCAGGGGGGACTGAAGCTTTCTTT CATSLSGGTEAFF
TRBJ2-1 . TRBV27 . TGTGCCAGCGCATCAGCGCGAGGGCCACCTTTTTACAATGAGCAGTTCTTC CASASARGPPFYNEQFF
TRBJ2-1 TRBD1 TRBV29-1 few TGCAGCGTTAAAGCTGGGACAGGGGGCGATCCTCATGGGTTCTTC CSVKAGTGGDPHGFF
TRBJ2-1 TRBD2 TRBV5-4 . TGTGCCAGCACCCGGGGGGAGTACAATGAGCAGTTCTTC CASTRGEYNEQFF
TRBJ2-7 TRBD2 TRBV7-9 . TGTGCCAGCAGAGGGCTAGCGGGGGGCGAGCAGTACTTC CASRGLAGGEQYF